This entry lists 10 T cell receptor beta chains sequenced from one sample in a study of shared clonotypes between healthy human individuals. Produced via immunoSEQ multiplex PCR; TCRdb's table is partial and in-frame only. This table holds 100,000 or so clones, about 63% found once. The material sequenced was memory CD8+ T cells sorted from blood. Subset in this sample: CD45RO+ cells pooled with CCR7-negative TemRA cells. All receptors derive from a woman aged 30 to 39 in good health.

Here the CDR3 DNA reads TGTGCCAGTAGTATCGCCGGGGCAGATACGCAGTATTTT. It specifies CASSIAGADTQYF. The genes are TRBV19 and TRBJ2-3; weak D call: TRBD2 (5 bases). The V end was cut by 3 bases, the J end by 4 bases, with 8 bases between. Germline loops: CDR1 LNHDA, CDR2 SQIVND (reference sequence). This CDR3 is 13 amino acids long. The entire variable domain, with the rest obtained from reference TRBV19 and TRBJ2-3, is as follows: DGGITQSPKYLFRKEGQNVTLSCEQNLNHDAMYWYRQDPGQGLRLIYYSQIVNDFQKGDIAEGYSVSREKKESFPLTVTSAQKNPTAFYLCASSIAGADTQYFGPGTRLTVL.

The chain is built from TRBV5-1 and TRBJ2-3, with D unresolved. The CDR3 is 12 amino acids. Germline V CDR1 and CDR2: SGHRS, YFSETQ. The V gene lost 4 bases and the J gene lost 5 bases, with 8 bases spanning the gap. The chain's CDR3 is CASSPYKDTQYF. CDR3 DNA sequence: TGCGCCAGCAGCCCCTACAAAGATACGCAGTATTTT. The full variable domain, rest sourced from reference TRBV5-1 and TRBJ2-3, is KAGVTQTPRYLIKTRGQQVTLSCSPISGHRSVSWYQQTPGQGLQFLFEYFSETQRNKGNFPGRFSGRQFSNSRSEMNVSTLELGDSALYLCASSPYKDTQYFGPGTRLTVL.

This clone showed up many times. This chain connects TRBV18 to TRBJ2-2; D is undetermined. Trimming removed 2 bases from V and 6 bases from J, with 7 bases in between. The CDR3 runs to 13 residues. Germline V gene lookup returns CDR1 KGHSH and CDR2 LQKENI. The CDR3: CASSPNPAGELFF. Written as DNA, the CDR3 is TGTGCCAGCTCACCAAACCCGGCCGGGGAGCTGTTTTTT.

The CDR3 DNA reads as TGTGCCATCAGTGAATGGGGATTGTGGGGCAATCAGCCCCAGCATTTT. Amino acids: CAISEWGLWGNQPQHF. The chain uses TRBV10-3 and TRBJ1-5; D gene ambiguous. Germline loops: CDR1 ENHRY, CDR2 SYGVKD. The CDR3 sequence is 16 residues long. V was trimmed by 3 bases and J by 2 bases, leaving 14 bases between them.

This chain connects TRBV6-6 to TRBJ2-7; TRBD1 matches at 7 bases. CDR3 length: 15 amino acids. The V gene's germline CDR1 is MNHNY and CDR2 SVGAGI (reference sequence). Trimming at V came to 6 bases and at J to 2 bases, leaving 10 bases not matched to a gene. The CDR3 is CASRPSTGFPYEQYF. CDR3 DNA sequence: TGTGCCAGCAGACCCTCGACAGGGTTCCCCTACGAGCAGTACTTC.

This clone was seen a few times. This chain uses TRBV29-1 with TRBJ2-1; TRBD2 agrees at 7 bases. Germline V CDR1 and CDR2: SQVTM, ANQGSEA. V lost 5 bases to trimming and J lost 0 bases; unmatched junction nucleotides: 7. CDR3 length: 15 amino acids. In DNA, the CDR3 is TGCAGCGTTTCCCGGGGGGAGCTCTCCTACAATGAGCAGTTCTTC. Translated: CSVSRGELSYNEQFF.

The rearrangement joins TRBV28 to TRBJ1-3; 8 bases are shared with TRBD1. The CDR3 covers 15 residues. The J segment lost 6 bases and the V segment lost 6 bases, leaving 10 bases of the junction unmatched. CDR1 MDHEN and CDR2 SYDVKM come from the germline V gene. As DNA, the CDR3 is TGTGCCAGCAGGTCGAGGACAGGGTTTTCAAACACCATATATTTT. Amino acids: CASRSRTGFSNTIYF.

J is TRBJ1-5 and V is TRBV18, with D perhaps TRBD1 (5 bases). CDR1 is KGHSH, CDR2 LQKENI, per germline. V lost 0 bases and J 5 bases, leaving 8 bases between the germline ends. This CDR3 spans 14 amino acids. The CDR3 nucleotides are TGTGCCAGCTCACCACCGATAGGGGATCAGCCCCAGCATTTT. Its protein is CASSPPIGDQPQHF.

The chain couples TRBV25-1 to TRBJ2-7; D is possibly TRBD2 (5 bases). CDR3 size: 16 residues. Germline V gives CDR1 MGHDK, CDR2 SYGVNS. V was pared by 1 base and J by 1 base, with 14 bases between. CDR3 sequence: CASSESEGTESYEQYF. DNA for the CDR3: TGTGCCAGCAGTGAATCAGAGGGTACAGAATCCTACGAGCAGTACTTC.

The CDR3 DNA is TGTGCCAGCAGTCAGTTCCCCAGCGGGAAAAACAATGAGCAGTTCTTC. Translating gives CASSQFPSGKNNEQFF. The chain uses TRBV11-3 and TRBJ2-1; 7 nucleotides match TRBD2. This CDR3 has 16 residues. CDR1 SGHNT and CDR2 YENEEA come from the germline V gene. Trimming took 6 bases from V and 5 from J; bases not matched to a gene: 13.